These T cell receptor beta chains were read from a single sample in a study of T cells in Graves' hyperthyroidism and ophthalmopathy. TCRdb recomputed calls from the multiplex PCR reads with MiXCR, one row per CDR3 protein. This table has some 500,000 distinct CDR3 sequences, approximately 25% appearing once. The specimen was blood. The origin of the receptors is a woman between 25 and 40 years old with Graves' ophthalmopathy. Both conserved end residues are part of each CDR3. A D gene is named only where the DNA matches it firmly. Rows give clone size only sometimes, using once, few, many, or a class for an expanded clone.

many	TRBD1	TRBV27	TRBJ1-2	TGTGCCAGCAGTCCCTGGCAGGGGGCACACTATGGCTACACCTTC	CASSPWQGAHYGYTF
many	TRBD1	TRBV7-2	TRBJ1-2	TGTGCCAGCAGTCTAACTGGACAGGGGTACGGCTACACCTTC	CASSLTGQGYGYTF
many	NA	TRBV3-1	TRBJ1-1	TGTGCCAGCAGCCAAGGGGGTGAGGTGAACACTGAAGCTTTCTTT	CASSQGGEVNTEAFF
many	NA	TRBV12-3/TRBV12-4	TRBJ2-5	TGTGCCAGCACTAACCGGGCTACACAAGAGACCCAGTACTTC	CASTNRATQETQYF
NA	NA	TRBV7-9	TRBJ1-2	TGTGCCAGCAGTTCGAGGTCGGGGTGGCCCTATGGCTACACCTTC	CASSSRSGWPYGYTF
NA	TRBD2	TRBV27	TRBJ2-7	TGTGCCAGCAGTCCAACGGGGGGACTCCAGTACTTC	CASSPTGGLQYF
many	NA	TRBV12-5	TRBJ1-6	TGTGCTAGTGGCCGAGATTCACCCCTCCACTTT	CASGRDSPLHF
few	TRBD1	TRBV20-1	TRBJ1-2	TGCAGTGCTAGACTTGGAGACAGGGGGATTTATGGCTACACCTTC	CSARLGDRGIYGYTF
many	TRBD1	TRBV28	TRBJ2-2	TGTGCCAGCAGCTGGACAGGGAACACCGGGGAGCTGTTTTTT	CASSWTGNTGELFF
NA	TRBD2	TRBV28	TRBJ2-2	TGTGCCTGTGTGAAAGCGGGAGACTCGGACACCGGGGAGCTGTTTTTT	CACVKAGDSDTGELFF
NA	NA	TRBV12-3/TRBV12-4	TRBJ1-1	TGTGCCAGCAGTCGCCGACCGGGACACCTTGAAGCTTTCTTT	CASSRRPGHLEAFF
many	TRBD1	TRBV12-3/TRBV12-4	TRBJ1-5	TGTGCCAGCAGTCCGGGGACAGGCGGGAGTAGCAATCAGCCCCAGCATTTT	CASSPGTGGSSNQPQHF
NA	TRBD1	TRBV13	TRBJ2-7	TGTGCCAGCAGCTTGCACAGGGGGCGGACCTCCTACGAGCAGTACTTC	CASSLHRGRTSYEQYF
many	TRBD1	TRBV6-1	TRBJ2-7	TGTGCCAGCAGGCCCGACAGGGGGCTAGCTTACGAGCAGTACTTC	CASRPDRGLAYEQYF
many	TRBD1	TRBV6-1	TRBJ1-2	TGTGCCAGCAAACAGGGGACCGCGAACAACTATGGCTACACCTTC	CASKQGTANNYGYTF
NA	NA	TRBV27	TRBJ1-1	TGTGCCAGCAGTTTCCACGGGAGAACGAACACTGAAGCTTTCTTT	CASSFHGRTNTEAFF
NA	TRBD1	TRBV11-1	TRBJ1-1	TGTGCCAGCAGCTGGGGGATTCTGACAGGGGCCGTCGACACTGAAGCTTTCTTT	CASSWGILTGAVDTEAFF
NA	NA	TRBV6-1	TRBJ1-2	TGTGCCAGCAGCCCCGGACACAAACAGGATGGCTACACCTTC	CASSPGHKQDGYTF
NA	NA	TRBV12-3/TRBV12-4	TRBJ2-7	TGTGCCAGCAGCCCTGACTCAGGGGCGCAGTACTTC	CASSPDSGAQYF
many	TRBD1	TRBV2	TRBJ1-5	TGTGCCAGCAGAGACAGGGTAGGAGAGGGAGCCCAGCATTTT	CASRDRVGEGAQHF
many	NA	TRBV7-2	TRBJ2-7	TGTGCCAGCAGCTTCGAGGTCAGGGGTTCCTACGAGCAGTACTTC	CASSFEVRGSYEQYF
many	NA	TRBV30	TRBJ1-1	TGTGCCTGGAGTACGGGCCCTGAAGCTTTCTTT	CAWSTGPEAFF
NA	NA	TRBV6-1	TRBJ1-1	TGTGCCAGCAGTAGATTAAGTGAGTCTTTCTTT	CASSRLSESFF
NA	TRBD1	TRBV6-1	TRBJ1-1	TGTGCCAGCAGTGCACAGACAGGGCTTGTCGGCGCTGAAGCTTTCTTT	CASSAQTGLVGAEAFF
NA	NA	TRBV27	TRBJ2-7	TGTGCCAGCAGTTCAATAGGGCCTGCCTTGGAGCAGTACTTC	CASSSIGPALEQYF
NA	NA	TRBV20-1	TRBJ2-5	TGCAGTGCTAGAGACCCGGAGACGTACCAAGAGACCCAGTACTTC	CSARDPETYQETQYF
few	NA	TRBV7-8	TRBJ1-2	TGTGCCAGCAGCCCCGGGCAGGGTGAAGGGTATGGCTACACCTTC	CASSPGQGEGYGYTF
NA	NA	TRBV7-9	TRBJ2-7	TGTGCCAGCAGCCCTCTCAATAGGGGATGGTACGAGCAGTACTTC	CASSPLNRGWYEQYF
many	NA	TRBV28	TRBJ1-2	TGTGCCAGCAGTCTCCCAGACGGGAGCTATGGCTACACCTTC	CASSLPDGSYGYTF
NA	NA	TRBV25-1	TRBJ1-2	TGTGCCAGCAGCTCGACCCGAGGAGGGGAGGTCTACACCTTC	CASSSTRGGEVYTF
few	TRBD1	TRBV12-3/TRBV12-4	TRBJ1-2	TGTGCCAGCACCCTCGACAGGGGTCGGGGCTACACCTTC	CASTLDRGRGYTF
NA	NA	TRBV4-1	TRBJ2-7	TGCGCCAGCAGCCAAGTTTACCCCCCAACGGGGAACTCCTACGAGCAGTACTTC	CASSQVYPPTGNSYEQYF
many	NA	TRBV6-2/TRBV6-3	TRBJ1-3	TGTGCCAGCAGTTATCACGTCGGAAACACCATATATTTT	CASSYHVGNTIYF
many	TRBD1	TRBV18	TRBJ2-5	TGTGCCAGCCGCAGGGCACAGGGGGAGACCCAGTACTTC	CASRRAQGETQYF
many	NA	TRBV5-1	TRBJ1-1	TGCGCCAGCAGCCCGGGGGGCAGGGGACGCCAAGCCGCCACTGAAGCTTTCTTT	CASSPGGRGRQAATEAFF
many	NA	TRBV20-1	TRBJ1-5	TGCAGTGCTAGCCCCCCTTTAGGCAATCAGCCCCAGCATTTT	CSASPPLGNQPQHF
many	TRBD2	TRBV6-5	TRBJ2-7	TGTGCCAGCAGTATGGGACTAGCGGGGGCTTACGAGCAGTACTTC	CASSMGLAGAYEQYF
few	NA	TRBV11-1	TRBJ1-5	TGTGCCAGCAGCCCGAGGCGGGGTGGCGGGGTCGATCAGCCCCAGCATTTT	CASSPRRGGGVDQPQHF
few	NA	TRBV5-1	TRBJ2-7	TGCGCCAGCGGCTGGAGCGCGGACACCTCCTACGAGCAGTACTTC	CASGWSADTSYEQYF
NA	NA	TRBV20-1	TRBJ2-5	TGCAGTGCCAAACTCCCCATTTGGGAAAACCAAGAGACCCAGTACTTC	CSAKLPIWENQETQYF
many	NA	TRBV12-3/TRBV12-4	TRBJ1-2	TGTGCCAGCAGTTTTTCCTGGTATCGACAGCCCCTAGGCTACACCTTC	CASSFSWYRQPLGYTF
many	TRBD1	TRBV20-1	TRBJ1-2	TGCAGTGCTAGTGAACAGGGGGTCGGCTACACCTTC	CSASEQGVGYTF
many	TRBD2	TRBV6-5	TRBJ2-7	TGTGCCACCTTAGCGGGGGGGAGGTACGAGCAGTACTTC	CATLAGGRYEQYF
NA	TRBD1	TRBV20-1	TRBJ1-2	TGCAGTGCTAGGTCACAGGGGGGAGGTAAAAACTATGGCTACACCTTC	CSARSQGGGKNYGYTF
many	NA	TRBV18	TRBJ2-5	TGTGCCAGCTCACCAGACGGACAGCCAGAGACCCAGTACTTC	CASSPDGQPETQYF
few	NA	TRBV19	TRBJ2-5	TGTGCCAGTAGTATGAGGTCGGTGGAGACCCAGTACTTC	CASSMRSVETQYF
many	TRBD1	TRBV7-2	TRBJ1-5	TGTGCCAGCAGCGACTTACCCGGACAGGCGTATAGCAATCAGCCCCAGCATTTT	CASSDLPGQAYSNQPQHF
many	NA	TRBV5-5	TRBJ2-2	TGTGCCAGCAGCTACCTAACGGACACCGGGGAGCTGTTTTTT	CASSYLTDTGELFF
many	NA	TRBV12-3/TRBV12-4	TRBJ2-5	TGTGCCAGCAAAGGGATCCAAGAGACCCAGTACTTC	CASKGIQETQYF
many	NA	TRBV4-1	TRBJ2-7	TGCGCCAGCAGCCAAGATCGCCATCCAGCCTACGAGCAGTACTTC	CASSQDRHPAYEQYF
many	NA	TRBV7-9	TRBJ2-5	TGTGCCAGCAGCTTAAGACTAGACCAAGAGACCCAGTACTTC	CASSLRLDQETQYF
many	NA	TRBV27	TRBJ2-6	TGTGCCAGCGGGGAGCAGGGGATTATCTCTGGGGCCAACGTCCTGACTTTC	CASGEQGIISGANVLTF
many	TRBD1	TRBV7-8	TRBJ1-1	TGTGCCAGCAGCGCGGACAGGGAGAACACTGAAGCTTTCTTT	CASSADRENTEAFF
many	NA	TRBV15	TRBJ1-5	TGTGCCACCAGCAAAACTTACTCCGGGGCTAGCAATCAGCCCCAGCATTTT	CATSKTYSGASNQPQHF